This T cell receptor beta chain was sequenced for a study of graft-versus-host responses after intestinal transplantation (dated by TCRdb to the early 2020s). The study in broad terms: Recipients received multivisceral, liver-intestinal, or isolated intestinal transplants. Instead of going to the commercial service, samples from a few later patients were sequenced in-house on an Illumina MiSeq and processed with MiXCR. Graft-versus-host and host-versus-graft alloreactive T cell clones were tracked in the graft, circulation and bone marrow after intestinal transplantation using bulk TCR-beta CDR3 sequencing. The cohort enrolled about two dozen intestinal transplant recipients, one of whom was a retransplant, and a few patients without pretransplant specimens were excluded. Donor T cell macrochimerism was defined as a peak of at least 4% donor T cells among recipient peripheral blood mononuclear cells. Every recipient was given anti-thymocyte globulin induction, then maintenance tacrolimus and steroids for approximately 3 years. Alloreactive clones were identified by sequencing pre-transplant mixed lymphocyte reaction products and comparing these products with unstimulated pre-transplant donor and recipient T cells.

Comment on this clone: Its specific antigen is unknown. No base quality values were provided; no much bigger clone lies one nucleotide off.

What the authors observed across the whole study: Early after transplant, declines in HvG clones were associated with peak levels of circulating GvH clones. In the allografts of patients with donor T cell macrochimerism, GvH to HvG T cell clonal ratios were high. GvH clones turned up in recipient bone marrow, with some appearing earlier in ileal mucosa or blood, a pattern consistent with an intestinal mucosal origin. The conclusions were limited by the relatively low number and heterogeneity of the intestinal transplant patients.

The sample's time point label, decoded: cells obtained before transplantation from donor or recipient. CD3+CD4+ and CD3+CD8+ populations were FACS-sorted from unstimulated pre-transplant donor and recipient cells taken from spleen or lymph nodes. The protocol used for the library was the immunoSEQ multiplex PCR assay. For most patients, genomic DNA was isolated with the Qiagen DNeasy Blood and Tissue Kit and shipped frozen to Adaptive Biotechnologies for TCR sequencing. For most patients, genomic DNA was subjected to high-throughput TCR-beta CDR3 sequencing by Adaptive Biotechnologies. Turning to the authors' computational methods: Adaptive's ImmunoSEQ software was the source of the TCR sequencing data for about 18 patients, while a few other patients were processed with MiXCR and VDJtools. CD4 versus CD8 sorting errors were corrected by removing sequences found in both subsets at a frequency ratio below 5:1. CDR3 nucleotide sequences shared between donor and recipient were removed because their origin could not be assigned. At least 2-fold expansion over unstimulated cells and a minimum CFSE-low frequency of 0.002% (template counts) or 0.001% (read counts) were required for clones to be classified as alloreactive. A clone was considered mappable if detected in the sequenced pre-transplant spleen, lymph node, or MLR CFSE-low populations of the donor or recipient. Cumulative frequency of alloreactive clones was calculated as a percentage of all sequences weighted by copy number. This is the immuneACCESS table as TCRdb keeps it, with only in-frame sequences that have V and J called. A part of the clones is gone; compared with another copy, unresolved V genes explain less than half, and the rest is unexplained. That table furnishes V, J and clone size, whereas the DNA furnished D and trimming. In all, the sample holds 100,000 to 140,000 clones, and approximately 88% of those were seen once. The top ten clonotypes cover 0.71% of the sample.

This sequence originates from a human donor who was the organ donor for an intestinal transplant. Sequences were derived from unstimulated CD4+ T cells sorted from spleen or lymph node cells, sampled before transplant.

The CDR3 protein is CATSDGRTVNQPQHF. The nucleotides are TGTGCCACCTCGGACGGGAGAACAGTCAATCAGCCCCAGCATTTT. The rearrangement combines TRBV6-5 with TRBJ1-5; no D segment can be confidently identified. The CDR3 spans 15 residues, from the cysteine through the phenylalanine. The DNA shown is the 45-base CDR3, in frame from base 1. Deletion took 10 bases off V and 3 bases off J, with a span of 19 bases between the germline ends. CDR1 and CDR2, per the germline V gene, are MNHEY and SVGAGI.